This T cell receptor (beta chain) comes out of a study of blood T cell repertoires in COVID-19. Study details: The study drew acute and convalescent COVID-19 samples from the United States, Italy and Spain. The cDNA or gDNA used as material had been derived from T cells, B-cell-depleted T cells, or PBMCs.

Authors' analysis steps: Estimation of nucleated cell counts relied on the amplification of reference gene primers. The table came from immunoSEQ multiplex PCR; TCRdb's copy has only in-frame clones and leaves some out. The V and J calls and the clone size are those of that table, but D and trimming were determined from the DNA. The sample contains fewer than 200,000 clones, roughly 73% of which appear only once. This clone was detected once. CDR1 SGHRS and CDR2 YFSETQ come from the germline V gene. The CDR3 covers 17 residues. V lost 0 bases, J lost 6 bases, and 13 bases stayed unmatched. The TCR sequence derives from a man between 65 and 79 years old with acute or convalescent COVID-19. The sequenced sample was peripheral blood. J is TRBJ2-3 and V is TRBV5-1; 7 bases are shared with TRBD1. CDR3 sequence: CASSLAGGGFFGDTQYF. Here the CDR3 DNA reads TGCGCCAGCAGCTTGGCAGGGGGTGGTTTCTTCGGCGATACGCAGTATTTT.